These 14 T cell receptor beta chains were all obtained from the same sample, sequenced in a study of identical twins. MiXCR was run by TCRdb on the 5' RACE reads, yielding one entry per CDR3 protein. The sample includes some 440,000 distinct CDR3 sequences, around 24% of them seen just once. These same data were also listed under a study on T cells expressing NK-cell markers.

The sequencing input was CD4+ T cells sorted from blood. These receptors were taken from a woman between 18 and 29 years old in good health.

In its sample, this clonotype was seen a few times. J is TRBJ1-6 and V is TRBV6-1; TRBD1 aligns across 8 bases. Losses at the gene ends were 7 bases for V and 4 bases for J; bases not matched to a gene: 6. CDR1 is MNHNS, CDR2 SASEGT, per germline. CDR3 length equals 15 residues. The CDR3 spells CASTADRGYNSPLHF. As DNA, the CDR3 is TGTGCCAGCACCGCAGACAGGGGTTATAATTCACCCCTCCACTTT.

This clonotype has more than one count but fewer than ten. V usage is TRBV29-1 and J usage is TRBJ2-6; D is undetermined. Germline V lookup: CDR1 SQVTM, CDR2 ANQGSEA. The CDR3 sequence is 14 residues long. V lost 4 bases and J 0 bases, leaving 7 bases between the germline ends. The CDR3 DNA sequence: TGCAGCGTTGGTAGCCGCTCTGGGGCCAACGTCCTGACTTTC. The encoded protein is CSVGSRSGANVLTF.

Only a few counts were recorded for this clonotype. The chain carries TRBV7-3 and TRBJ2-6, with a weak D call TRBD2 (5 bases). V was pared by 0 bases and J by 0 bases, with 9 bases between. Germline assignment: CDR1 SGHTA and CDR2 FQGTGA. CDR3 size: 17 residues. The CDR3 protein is CASSLTLRDSGANVLTF. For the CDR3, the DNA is TGTGCCAGCAGCTTAACGTTACGGGACTCTGGGGCCAACGTCCTGACTTTC.

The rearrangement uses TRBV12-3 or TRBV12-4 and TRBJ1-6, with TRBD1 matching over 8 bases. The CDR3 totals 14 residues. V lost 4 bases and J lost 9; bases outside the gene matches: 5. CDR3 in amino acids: CASSWGQAGSPLHF. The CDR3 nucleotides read TGTGCCAGCAGTTGGGGACAGGCTGGTTCACCCCTCCACTTT.

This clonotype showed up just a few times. CDR3 residues: CASGRGLDTDTQYF. CDR3 in DNA: TGTGCCAGCGGGAGGGGCCTGGACACAGATACGCAGTATTTT. V gene TRBV10-3 combines with J gene TRBJ2-3; 9 bases line up with TRBD2. The CDR3 is 14 amino acids. V trimming: 10 bases; J trimming: 2 bases; junction bases outside the gene matches: 7. Looked up from germline, CDR1 is ENHRY and CDR2 is SYGVKD.

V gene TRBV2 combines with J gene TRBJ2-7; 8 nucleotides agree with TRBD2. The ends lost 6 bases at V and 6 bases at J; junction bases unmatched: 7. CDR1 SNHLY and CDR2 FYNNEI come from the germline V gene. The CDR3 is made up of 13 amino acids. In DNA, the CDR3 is TGTGCCAGCAGGGCCGGGACTAGTGGCGAGCAGTACTTC. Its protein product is CASRAGTSGEQYF.

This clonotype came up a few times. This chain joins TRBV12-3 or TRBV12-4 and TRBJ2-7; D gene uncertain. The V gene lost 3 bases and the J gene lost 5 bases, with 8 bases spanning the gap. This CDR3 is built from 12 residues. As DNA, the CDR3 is TGTGCCAGCAGTTTTGTGACCCACGAGCAGTACTTC. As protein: CASSFVTHEQYF.

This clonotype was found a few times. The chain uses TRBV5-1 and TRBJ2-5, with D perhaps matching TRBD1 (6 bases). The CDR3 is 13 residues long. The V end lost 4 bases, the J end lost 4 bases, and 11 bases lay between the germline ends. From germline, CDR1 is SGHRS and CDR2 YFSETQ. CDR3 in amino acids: CASSEDRAETQYF. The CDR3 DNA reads TGCGCCAGCAGCGAGGACAGAGCAGAGACCCAGTACTTC.

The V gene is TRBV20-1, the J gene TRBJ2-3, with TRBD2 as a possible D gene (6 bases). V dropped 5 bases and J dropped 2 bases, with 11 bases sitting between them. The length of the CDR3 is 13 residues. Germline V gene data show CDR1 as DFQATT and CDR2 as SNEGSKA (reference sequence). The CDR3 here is CSAQRVNTDTQYF. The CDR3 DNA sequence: TGCAGTGCTCAGCGGGTCAACACAGATACGCAGTATTTT.

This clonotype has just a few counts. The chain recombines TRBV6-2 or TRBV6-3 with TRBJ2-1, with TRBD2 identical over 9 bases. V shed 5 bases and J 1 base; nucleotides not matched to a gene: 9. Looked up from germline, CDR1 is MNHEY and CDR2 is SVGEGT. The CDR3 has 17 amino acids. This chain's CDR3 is CASSQFPSGRSYNEQFF. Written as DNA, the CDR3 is TGTGCCAGCAGTCAATTCCCCAGCGGGAGGTCCTACAATGAGCAGTTCTTC.

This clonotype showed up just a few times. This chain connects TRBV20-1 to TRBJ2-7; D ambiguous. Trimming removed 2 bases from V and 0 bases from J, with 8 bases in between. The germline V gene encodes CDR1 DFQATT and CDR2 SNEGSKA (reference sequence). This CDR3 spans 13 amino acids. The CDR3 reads CSARSAISYEQYF. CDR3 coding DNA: TGCAGTGCTAGAAGCGCCATCTCCTACGAGCAGTACTTC.

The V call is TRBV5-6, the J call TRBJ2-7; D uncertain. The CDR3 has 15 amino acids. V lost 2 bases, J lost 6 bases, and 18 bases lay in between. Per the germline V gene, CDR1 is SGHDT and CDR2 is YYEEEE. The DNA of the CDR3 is TGTGCCAGCAGCTTCAGACATAGCTACCGGAGCGAGCAGTACTTC. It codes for CASSFRHSYRSEQYF.

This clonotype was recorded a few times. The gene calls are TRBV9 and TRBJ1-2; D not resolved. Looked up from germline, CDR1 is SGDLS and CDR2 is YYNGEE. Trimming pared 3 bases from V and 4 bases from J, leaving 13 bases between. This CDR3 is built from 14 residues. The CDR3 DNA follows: TGTGCCAGCAGCGGAGAGGTCGGCCGCTATGGCTACACCTTC. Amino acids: CASSGEVGRYGYTF. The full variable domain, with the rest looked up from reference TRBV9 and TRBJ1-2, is DSGVTQTPKHLITATGQRVTLRCSPRSGDLSVYWYQQSLDQGLQFLIQYYNGEERAKGNILERFSAQQFPDLHSELNLSSLELGDSALYFCASSGEVGRYGYTFGSGTRLTVV.

CDR3: CASSLKDSAPPGGLYNEQFF. CDR3 DNA sequence: TGTGCCAGCAGTTTAAAGGACAGCGCCCCGCCGGGAGGGCTTTACAATGAGCAGTTCTTC. The chain employs TRBV12-3 or TRBV12-4 and TRBJ2-1; 8 bases align to TRBD2. The CDR3 is 20 amino acids. Trimming cost V 2 bases and J 4 bases; bases outside gene matches: 19.